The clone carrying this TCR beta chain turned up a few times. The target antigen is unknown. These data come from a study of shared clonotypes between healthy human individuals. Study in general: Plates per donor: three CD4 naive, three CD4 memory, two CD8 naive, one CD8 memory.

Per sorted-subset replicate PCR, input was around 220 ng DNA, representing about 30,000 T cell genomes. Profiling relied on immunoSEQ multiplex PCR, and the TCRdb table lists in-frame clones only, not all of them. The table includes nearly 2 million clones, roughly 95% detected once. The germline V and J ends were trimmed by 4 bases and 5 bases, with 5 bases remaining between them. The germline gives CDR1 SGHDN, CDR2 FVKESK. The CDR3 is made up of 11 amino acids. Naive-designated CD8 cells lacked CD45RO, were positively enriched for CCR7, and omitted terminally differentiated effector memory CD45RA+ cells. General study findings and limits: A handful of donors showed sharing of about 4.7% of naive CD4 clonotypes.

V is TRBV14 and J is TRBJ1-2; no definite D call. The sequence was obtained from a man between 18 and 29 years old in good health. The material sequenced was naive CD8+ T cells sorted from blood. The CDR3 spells CASSLGYGYTF. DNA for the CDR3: TGTGCCAGCAGCCTCGGTTATGGCTACACCTTC.